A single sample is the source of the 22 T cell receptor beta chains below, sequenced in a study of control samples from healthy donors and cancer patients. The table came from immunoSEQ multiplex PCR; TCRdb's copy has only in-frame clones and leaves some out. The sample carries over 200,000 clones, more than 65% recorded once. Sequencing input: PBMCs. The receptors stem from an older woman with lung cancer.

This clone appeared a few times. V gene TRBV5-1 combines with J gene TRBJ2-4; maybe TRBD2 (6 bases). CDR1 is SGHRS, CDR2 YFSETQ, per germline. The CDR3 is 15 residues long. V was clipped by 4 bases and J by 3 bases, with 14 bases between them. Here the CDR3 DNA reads TGCGCCAGCAGCCCGGGAGACAGCAACAAAAACATTCAGTACTTC. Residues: CASSPGDSNKNIQYF.

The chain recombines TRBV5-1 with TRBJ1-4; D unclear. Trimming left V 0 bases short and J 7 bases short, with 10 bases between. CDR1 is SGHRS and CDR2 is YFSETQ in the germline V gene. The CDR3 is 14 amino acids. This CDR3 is CASSLAPGGEKLFF. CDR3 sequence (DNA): TGCGCCAGCAGCTTGGCACCGGGAGGTGAAAAACTGTTTTTT.

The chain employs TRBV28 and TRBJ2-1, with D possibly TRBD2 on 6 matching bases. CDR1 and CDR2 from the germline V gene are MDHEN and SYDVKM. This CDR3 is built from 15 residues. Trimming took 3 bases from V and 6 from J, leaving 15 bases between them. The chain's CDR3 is CASSFFSGLANEQFF. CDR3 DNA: TGTGCCAGCAGTTTTTTCTCGGGACTTGCCAATGAGCAGTTCTTC.

In DNA, the CDR3 is TGTGCCAGCAGCGGGCAGGGGGGAGGTCAGCCCCAGCATTTT. Amino acid sequence: CASSGQGGGQPQHF. V usage is TRBV2 and J usage is TRBJ1-5; 7 positions match TRBD1. The germline V gene encodes CDR1 SNHLY and CDR2 FYNNEI. The CDR3 extends over 14 amino acids. Trimming cost V 6 bases and J 6 bases; bases outside gene matches: 8.

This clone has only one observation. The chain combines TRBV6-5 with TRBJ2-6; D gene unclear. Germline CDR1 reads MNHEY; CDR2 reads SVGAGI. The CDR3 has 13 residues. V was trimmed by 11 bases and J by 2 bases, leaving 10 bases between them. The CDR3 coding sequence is TGTGCCGCCTCGTGGCCTGGGGCCAACGTCCTGACTTTC. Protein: CAASWPGANVLTF.

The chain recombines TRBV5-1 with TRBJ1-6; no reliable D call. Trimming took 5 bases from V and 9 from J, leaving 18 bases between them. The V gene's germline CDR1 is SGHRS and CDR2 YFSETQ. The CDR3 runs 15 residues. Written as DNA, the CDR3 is TGCGCCAGCAGATCGGACCCTTTTGGAGGTTCACCCCTCCACTTT. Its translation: CASRSDPFGGSPLHF.

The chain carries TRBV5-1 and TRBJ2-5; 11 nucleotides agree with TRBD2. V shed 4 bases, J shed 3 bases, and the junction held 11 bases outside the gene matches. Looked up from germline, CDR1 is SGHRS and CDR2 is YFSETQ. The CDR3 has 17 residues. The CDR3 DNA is TGCGCCAGCAGCGCCGGGATAGCGGGAGGGCGAGAAGAGACCCAGTACTTC. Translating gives CASSAGIAGGREETQYF.

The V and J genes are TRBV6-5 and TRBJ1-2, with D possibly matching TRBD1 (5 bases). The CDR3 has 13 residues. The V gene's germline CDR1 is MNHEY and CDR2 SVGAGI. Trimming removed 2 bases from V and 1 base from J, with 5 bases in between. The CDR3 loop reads CASSYGGNYGYTF. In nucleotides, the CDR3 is TGTGCCAGCAGTTACGGGGGTAACTATGGCTACACCTTC.

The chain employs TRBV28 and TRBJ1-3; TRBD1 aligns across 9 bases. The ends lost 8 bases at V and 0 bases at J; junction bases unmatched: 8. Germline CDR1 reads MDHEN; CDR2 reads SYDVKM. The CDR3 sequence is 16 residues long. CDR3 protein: CASGTGQLRSGNTIYF. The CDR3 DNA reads TGTGCCAGCGGGACAGGGCAACTCCGCTCTGGAAACACCATATATTTT.

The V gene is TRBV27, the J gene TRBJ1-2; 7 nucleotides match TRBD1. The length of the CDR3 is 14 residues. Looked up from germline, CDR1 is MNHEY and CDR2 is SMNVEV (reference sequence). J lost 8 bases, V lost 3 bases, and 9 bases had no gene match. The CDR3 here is CASSFTDRVDGYTF. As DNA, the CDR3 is TGTGCCAGCAGTTTCACTGACAGGGTTGACGGCTACACCTTC.

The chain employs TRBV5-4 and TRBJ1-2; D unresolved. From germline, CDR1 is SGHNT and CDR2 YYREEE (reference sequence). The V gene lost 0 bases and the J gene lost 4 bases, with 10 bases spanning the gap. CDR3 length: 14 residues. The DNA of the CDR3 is TGTGCCAGCAGCTTGGAAAGGGCCTCCTATGGCTACACCTTC. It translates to CASSLERASYGYTF.

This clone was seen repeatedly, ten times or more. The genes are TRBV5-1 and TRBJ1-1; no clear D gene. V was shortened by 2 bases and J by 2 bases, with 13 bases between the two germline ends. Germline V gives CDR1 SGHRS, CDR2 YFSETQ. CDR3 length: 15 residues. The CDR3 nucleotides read TGCGCCAGCAGCTTACTCGGAGTCGGAAACACTGAAGCTTTCTTT. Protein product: CASSLLGVGNTEAFF.

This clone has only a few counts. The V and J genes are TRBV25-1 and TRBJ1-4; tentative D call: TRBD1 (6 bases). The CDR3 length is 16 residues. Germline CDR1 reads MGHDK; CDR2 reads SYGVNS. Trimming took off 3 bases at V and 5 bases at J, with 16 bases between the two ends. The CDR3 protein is CASSDPTRGSNEKLFF. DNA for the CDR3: TGTGCCAGCAGTGATCCCACGAGGGGGTCGAATGAAAAACTGTTTTTT. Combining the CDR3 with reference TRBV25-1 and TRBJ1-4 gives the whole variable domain EADIYQTPRYLVIGTGKKITLECSQTMGHDKMYWYQQDPGMELHLIHYSYGVNSTEKGDLSSESTVSRIRTEHFPLTLESARPSHTSQYLCASSDPTRGSNEKLFFGSGTQLSVL.

Here the CDR3 reads CASSYNMQGEAFF. The CDR3 bases are TGTGCCAGCAGTTACAATATGCAGGGCGAAGCTTTCTTT. The V gene is TRBV6-5, the J gene TRBJ1-1; D might be TRBD1 (5 bases). CDR1 is MNHEY and CDR2 is SVGAGI in the germline V gene. The CDR3 is 13 residues long. V lost 2 bases, J lost 8 bases, and 12 bases lay in between.

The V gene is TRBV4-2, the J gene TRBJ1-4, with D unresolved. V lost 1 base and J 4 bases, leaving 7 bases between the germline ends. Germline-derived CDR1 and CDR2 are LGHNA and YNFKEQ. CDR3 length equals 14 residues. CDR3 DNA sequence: TGTGCCAGCAGCCAAGGCGGGATTAATGAAAAACTGTTTTTT. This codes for CASSQGGINEKLFF.

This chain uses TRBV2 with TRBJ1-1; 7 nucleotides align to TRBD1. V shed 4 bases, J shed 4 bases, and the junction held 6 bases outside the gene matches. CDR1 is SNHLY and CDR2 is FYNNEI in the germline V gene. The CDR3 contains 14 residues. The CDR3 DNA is TGTGCCAGCAGTGGATACAGGGGAGGCACTGAAGCTTTCTTT. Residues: CASSGYRGGTEAFF.

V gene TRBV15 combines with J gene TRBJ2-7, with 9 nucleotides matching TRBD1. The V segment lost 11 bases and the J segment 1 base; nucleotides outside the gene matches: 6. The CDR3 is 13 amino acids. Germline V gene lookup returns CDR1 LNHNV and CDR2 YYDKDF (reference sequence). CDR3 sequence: CAAGTGSSYEQYF. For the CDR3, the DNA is TGTGCCGCCGGGACAGGGAGTTCCTACGAGCAGTACTTC.

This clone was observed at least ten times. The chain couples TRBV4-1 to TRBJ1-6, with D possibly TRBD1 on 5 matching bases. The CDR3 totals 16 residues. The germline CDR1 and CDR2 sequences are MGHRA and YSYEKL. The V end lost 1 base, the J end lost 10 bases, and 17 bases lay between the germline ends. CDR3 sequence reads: CASSQGNRFFLSPLHF. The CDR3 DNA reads TGCGCCAGCAGCCAAGGAAACAGGTTCTTCCTCTCACCCCTCCACTTT.

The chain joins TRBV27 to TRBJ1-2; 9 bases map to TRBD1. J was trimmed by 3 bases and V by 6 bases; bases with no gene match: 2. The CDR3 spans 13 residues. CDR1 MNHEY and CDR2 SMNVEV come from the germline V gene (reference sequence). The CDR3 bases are TGTGCCAGCAGGGACAGGGGCGACTATGGCTACACCTTC. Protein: CASRDRGDYGYTF.

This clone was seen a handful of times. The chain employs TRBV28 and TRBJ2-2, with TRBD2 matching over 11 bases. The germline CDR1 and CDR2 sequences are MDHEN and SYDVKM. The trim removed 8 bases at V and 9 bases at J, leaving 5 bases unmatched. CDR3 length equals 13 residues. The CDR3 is CASLAGGGWELFF. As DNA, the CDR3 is TGTGCCAGCCTAGCGGGGGGCGGTTGGGAGCTGTTTTTT.

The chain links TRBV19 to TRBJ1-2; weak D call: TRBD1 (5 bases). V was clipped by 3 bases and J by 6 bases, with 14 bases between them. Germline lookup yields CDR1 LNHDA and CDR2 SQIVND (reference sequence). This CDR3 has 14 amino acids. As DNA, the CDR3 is TGTGCCAGTAGTATTATCGGGGGGAAGGATGGCTACACCTTC. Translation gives CASSIIGGKDGYTF.

CDR3 sequence (DNA): TGCGCCAGCAGCTCGGGACAAGCGAACACCGGGGAGCTGTTTTTT. Its protein is CASSSGQANTGELFF. The chain links TRBV5-1 to TRBJ2-2; D perhaps matches TRBD1 (6 bases). Trimming took off 3 bases at V and 0 bases at J, with 9 bases between the two ends. The CDR3 is 15 residues long. CDR1 is SGHRS and CDR2 is YFSETQ in the germline V gene.